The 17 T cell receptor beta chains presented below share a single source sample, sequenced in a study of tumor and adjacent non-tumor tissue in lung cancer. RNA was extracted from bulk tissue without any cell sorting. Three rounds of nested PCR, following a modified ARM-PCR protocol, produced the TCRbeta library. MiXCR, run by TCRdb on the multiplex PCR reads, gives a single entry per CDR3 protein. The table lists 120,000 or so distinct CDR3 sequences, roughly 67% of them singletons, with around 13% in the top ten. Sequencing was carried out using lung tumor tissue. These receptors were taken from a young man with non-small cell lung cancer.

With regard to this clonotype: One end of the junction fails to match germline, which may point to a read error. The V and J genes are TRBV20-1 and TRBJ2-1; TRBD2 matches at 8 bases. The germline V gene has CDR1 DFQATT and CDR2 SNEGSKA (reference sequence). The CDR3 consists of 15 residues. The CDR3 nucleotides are TGCAGTGCTAGAGAAACCACTAGCGGCCGCAATGAGCAGCTCTTC. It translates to CSARETTSGRNEQLF.

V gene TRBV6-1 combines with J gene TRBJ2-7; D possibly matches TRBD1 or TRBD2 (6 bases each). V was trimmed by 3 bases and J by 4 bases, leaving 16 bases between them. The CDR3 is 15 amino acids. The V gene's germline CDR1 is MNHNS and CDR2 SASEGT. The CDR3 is CASSEVDRRGYEQYF. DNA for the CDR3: TGTGCCAGCAGTGAGGTTGATAGGAGGGGGTACGAGCAGTACTTC.

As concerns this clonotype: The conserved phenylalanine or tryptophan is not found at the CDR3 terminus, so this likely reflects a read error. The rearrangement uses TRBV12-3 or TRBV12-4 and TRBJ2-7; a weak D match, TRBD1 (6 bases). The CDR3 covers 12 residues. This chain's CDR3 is CASSYGQYGQYL. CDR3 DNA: TGTGCCAGCAGTTATGGACAGTACGGGCAGTACTTA.

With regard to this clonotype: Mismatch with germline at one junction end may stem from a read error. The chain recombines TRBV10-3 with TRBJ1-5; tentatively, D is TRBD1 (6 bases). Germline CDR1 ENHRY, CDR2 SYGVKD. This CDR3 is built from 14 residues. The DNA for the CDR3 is TGTGCCATCGGCCCGAACAGGGACAATCAGTCCCAACATTTT. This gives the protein CAIGPNRDNQSQHF.

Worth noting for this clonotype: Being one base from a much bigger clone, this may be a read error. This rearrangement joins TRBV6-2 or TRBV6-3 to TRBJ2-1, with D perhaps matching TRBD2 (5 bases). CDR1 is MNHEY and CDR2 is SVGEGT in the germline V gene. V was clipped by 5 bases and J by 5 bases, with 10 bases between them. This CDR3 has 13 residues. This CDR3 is CASSGTSHNEQFF. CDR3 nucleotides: TGTGCCAGCAGTGGCACTAGTCACAATGAGCAGTTCTTC.

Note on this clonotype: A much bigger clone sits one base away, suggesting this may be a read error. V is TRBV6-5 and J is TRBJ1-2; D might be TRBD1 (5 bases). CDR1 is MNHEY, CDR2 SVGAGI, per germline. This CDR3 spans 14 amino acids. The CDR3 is CPSSYGRQNYGYTF. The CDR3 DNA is TGTCCCAGCAGTTACGGCAGACAGAACTATGGCTACACCTTC.

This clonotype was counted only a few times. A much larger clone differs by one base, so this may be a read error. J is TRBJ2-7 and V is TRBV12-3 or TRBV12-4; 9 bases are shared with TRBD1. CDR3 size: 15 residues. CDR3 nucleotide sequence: TGTGCCAGCAGCGATCCCCTCGGACAGGGGTACGGGCAGTACTTC. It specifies CASSDPLGQGYGQYF.

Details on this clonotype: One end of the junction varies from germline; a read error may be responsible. The CDR3 bases are TGTGCCAGAAGTGACGGTCTCGGTAGCACAGTTACGCAGTATTTT. Translating gives CARSDGLGSTVTQYF. The rearrangement links TRBV6-4 to TRBJ2-3; D ambiguous. From germline, CDR1 is MRHNA and CDR2 SNTAGT. This CDR3 spans 15 amino acids.

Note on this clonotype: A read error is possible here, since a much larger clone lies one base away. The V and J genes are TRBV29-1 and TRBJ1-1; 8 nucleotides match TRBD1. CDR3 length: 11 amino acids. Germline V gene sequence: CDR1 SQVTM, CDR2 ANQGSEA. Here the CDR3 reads CTVGQGEDAFF. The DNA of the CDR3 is TGCACCGTTGGACAGGGTGAAGATGCTTTCTTT.

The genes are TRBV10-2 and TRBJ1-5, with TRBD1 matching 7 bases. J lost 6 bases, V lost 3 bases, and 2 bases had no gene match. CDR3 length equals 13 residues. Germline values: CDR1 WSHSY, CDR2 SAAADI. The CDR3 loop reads CASSEQGSQPQHF. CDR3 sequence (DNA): TGCGCCAGCAGTGAACAGGGGAGTCAGCCCCAGCATTTT.

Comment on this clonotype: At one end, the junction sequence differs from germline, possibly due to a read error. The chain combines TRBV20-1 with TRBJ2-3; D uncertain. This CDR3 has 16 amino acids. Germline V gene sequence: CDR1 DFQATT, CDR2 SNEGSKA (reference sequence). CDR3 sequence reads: CSAPSTLRTSIDTQYF. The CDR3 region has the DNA TGCAGTGCCCCAAGCACCCTACGGACGAGCATAGATACGCAGTATTTT.

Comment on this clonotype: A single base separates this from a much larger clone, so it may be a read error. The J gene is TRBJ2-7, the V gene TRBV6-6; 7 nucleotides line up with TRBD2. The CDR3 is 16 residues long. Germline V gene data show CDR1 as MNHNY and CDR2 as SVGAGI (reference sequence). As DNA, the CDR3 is TGTGCCAGCAGTCCCCGGAGAGCGGGGACCTCCTACGAGCATTACTTC. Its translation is CASSPRRAGTSYEHYF.

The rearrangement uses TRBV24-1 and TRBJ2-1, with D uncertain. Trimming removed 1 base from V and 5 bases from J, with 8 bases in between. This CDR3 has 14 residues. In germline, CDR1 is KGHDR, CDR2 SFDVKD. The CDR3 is CATSDFGWDNEQFF. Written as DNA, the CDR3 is TGTGCCACCAGTGATTTTGGGTGGGACAATGAGCAGTTCTTC.

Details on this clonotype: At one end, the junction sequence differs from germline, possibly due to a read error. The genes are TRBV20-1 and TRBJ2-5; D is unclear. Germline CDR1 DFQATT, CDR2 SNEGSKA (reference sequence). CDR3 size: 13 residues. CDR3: CTASQTLQETQYF. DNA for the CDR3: TGTACTGCTAGTCAGACCCTCCAAGAGACCCAGTACTTC.

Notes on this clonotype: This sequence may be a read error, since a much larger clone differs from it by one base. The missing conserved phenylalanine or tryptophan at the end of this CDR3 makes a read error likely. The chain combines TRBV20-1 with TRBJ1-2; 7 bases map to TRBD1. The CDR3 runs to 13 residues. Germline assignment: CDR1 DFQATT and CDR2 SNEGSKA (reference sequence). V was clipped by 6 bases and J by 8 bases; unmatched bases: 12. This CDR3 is CSAPRGRGRGYTV. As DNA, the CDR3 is TGCAGTGCCCCTCGGGGGAGGGGGCGAGGCTACACCGTC.

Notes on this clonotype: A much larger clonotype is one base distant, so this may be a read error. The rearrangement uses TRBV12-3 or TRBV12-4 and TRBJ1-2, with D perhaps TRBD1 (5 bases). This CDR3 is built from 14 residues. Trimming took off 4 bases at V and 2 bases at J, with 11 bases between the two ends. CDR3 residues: CASSSRGRNYGYTF. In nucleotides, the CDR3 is TGTGCCAGCAGTTCTCGGGGACGGAACTATGGCTACACCTTC.

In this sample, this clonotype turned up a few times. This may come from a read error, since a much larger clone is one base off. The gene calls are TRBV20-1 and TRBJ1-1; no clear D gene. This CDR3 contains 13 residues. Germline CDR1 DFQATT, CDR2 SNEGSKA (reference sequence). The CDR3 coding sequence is TGCAGTGCTAGTATTAAGGTGAACATTGAAGCTTTCTTT. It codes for CSASIKVNIEAFF.